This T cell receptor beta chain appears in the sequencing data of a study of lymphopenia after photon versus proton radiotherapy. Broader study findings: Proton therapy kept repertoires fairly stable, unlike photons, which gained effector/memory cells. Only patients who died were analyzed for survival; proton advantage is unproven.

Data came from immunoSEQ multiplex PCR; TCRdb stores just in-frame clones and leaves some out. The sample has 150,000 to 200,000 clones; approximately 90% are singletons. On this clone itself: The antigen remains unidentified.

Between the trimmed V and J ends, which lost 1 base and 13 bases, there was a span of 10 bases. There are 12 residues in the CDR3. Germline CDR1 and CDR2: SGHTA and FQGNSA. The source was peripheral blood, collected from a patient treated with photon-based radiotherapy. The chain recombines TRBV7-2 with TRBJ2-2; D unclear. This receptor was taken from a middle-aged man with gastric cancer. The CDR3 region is CASSLEWFRLFF. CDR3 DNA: TGTGCCAGCAGCTTAGAGTGGTTTAGGCTGTTTTTT.